Listed here are 30 T cell receptor beta chains from one sample, sequenced in a study of cytomegalovirus exposure and HLA in healthy donors (dated by TCRdb to 2016 to 2017). Receptors were amplified or captured by the immunoSEQ multiplex PCR assay. For the multiplex PCR, a mixture combining 60 forward primers for TCR Vbeta segments and 13 reverse primers for TCR Jbeta segments was used. TCRdb's version of the immuneACCESS table is confined to in-frame rearrangements and falls short of the full clone set. An unresolved V gene accounts for under half of the shortfall where checked; the remainder is of unknown origin. In all, the sample holds around 71,000 clones, and roughly 64% of those were seen once. Around 6% of the sample comes from the top ten. Sequencing was carried out using PBMCs. The receptors stem from a man aged 30 to 45 in good health and CMV-seropositive.

V gene TRBV2 combines with J gene TRBJ1-6; D call uncertain. CDR1 is SNHLY and CDR2 is FYNNEI in the germline V gene. Deletions cut 1 base from V and 12 bases from J, with 19 bases between. This CDR3 has 16 amino acids. CDR3 DNA: TGTGCCAGCAGTGAAGGCCGCCGGGAGCCCGGGCGACCCCTCCACTTT. It codes for CASSEGRREPGRPLHF.

The V and J genes are TRBV15 and TRBJ1-2; 9 bases align to TRBD1. V lost 5 bases and J lost 6; bases outside the gene matches: 7. Germline values: CDR1 LNHNV, CDR2 YYDKDF (reference sequence). The CDR3 extends over 14 amino acids. The CDR3 DNA reads as TGTGCCACCAGCCCGGGACAGGGCGGGCATGGCTACACCTTC. Protein sequence: CATSPGQGGHGYTF.

This sequence joins TRBV2 and TRBJ2-1; TRBD2 aligns across 10 bases. CDR3 length equals 20 residues. V trimming: 4 bases; J trimming: 0 bases; junction bases outside the gene matches: 15. Germline V CDR1 and CDR2: SNHLY, FYNNEI. This CDR3 is CASSARTALAGVFSYNEQFF. The DNA for the CDR3 is TGTGCCAGCAGTGCCCGAACTGCCCTAGCGGGGGTTTTCTCCTACAATGAGCAGTTCTTC.

The chain is built from TRBV28 and TRBJ2-1, with TRBD2 identical over 9 bases. J lost 8 bases, V lost 4 bases, and 15 bases had no gene match. The CDR3 has 17 residues. Germline CDR1 reads MDHEN; CDR2 reads SYDVKM. CDR3 region: CASSSNLLAGTRDEQFF. As DNA, the CDR3 is TGTGCCAGCAGTTCCAACCTCCTAGCGGGAACAAGAGATGAGCAGTTCTTC.

The count of this clone is one. This chain joins TRBV21-1 and TRBJ2-7; the DNA was not compared with TRBD2, the D call given in the table. TRBV21-1 corresponds to a pseudogene. CDR3 length: 17 residues. CDR3 nucleotide sequence: TGTGCCAGCAGCAAAGAATCTTTGACTAGCGGGAGTTACGAGCAGTACTTC. It encodes CASSKESLTSGSYEQYF.

The chain combines TRBV6-6 with TRBJ2-1; 9 nucleotides agree with TRBD1. The ends lost 6 bases at V and 4 bases at J; junction bases unmatched: 7. CDR1 MNHNY and CDR2 SVGAGI come from the germline V gene (reference sequence). The CDR3 is made up of 15 amino acids. CDR3 loop: CASSPDRGTYNEQFF. For the CDR3, the DNA is TGTGCCAGCAGCCCAGACAGGGGGACTTACAATGAGCAGTTCTTC.

A single count supports this clone. The J gene is TRBJ2-7, the V gene TRBV9; 8 bases map to TRBD2. Germline V CDR1 and CDR2: SGDLS, YYNGEE. J was trimmed by 1 base and V by 4 bases; bases with no gene match: 7. The CDR3 covers 15 residues. The CDR3 sequence: CASSISGSTSYEQYF. In nucleotides, the CDR3 is TGTGCCAGCAGCATCAGCGGGAGTACGTCCTACGAGCAGTACTTC.

For the CDR3, the DNA is TGTGCCAGCAGCTTAGCCCTGACAGGCTACAATGAGCAGTTCTTC. Translating it yields CASSLALTGYNEQFF. The genes are TRBV11-3 and TRBJ2-1, with a possible D match to TRBD1 (6 bases). Deletions cut 1 base from V and 3 bases from J, with 10 bases between. The CDR3 is 15 amino acids. Germline-derived CDR1 and CDR2 are SGHNT and YENEEA.

There are a few counts of this clone. The chain combines TRBV2 with TRBJ2-7, with TRBD1 identical over 7 bases. V trimming: 9 bases; J trimming: 3 bases; junction bases outside the gene matches: 8. Germline values: CDR1 SNHLY, CDR2 FYNNEI. The CDR3 length is 13 residues. The CDR3 loop is CARRGGVNYEQYF. The CDR3 region has the DNA TGTGCCAGAAGAGGGGGCGTAAACTACGAGCAGTACTTC.

The chain uses TRBV4-2 and TRBJ1-1, with 12 nucleotides matching TRBD1. CDR1 LGHNA and CDR2 YNFKEQ come from the germline V gene. Trimming at V came to 1 base and at J to 5 bases, leaving 5 bases not matched to a gene. This CDR3 spans 16 amino acids. The chain's CDR3 is CASSQGWGQGATEAFF. CDR3 sequence (DNA): TGTGCCAGCAGCCAAGGCTGGGGACAGGGGGCTACTGAAGCTTTCTTT.

This sequence joins TRBV29-1 and TRBJ2-1; maybe TRBD1 (5 bases). The germline V gene encodes CDR1 SQVTM and CDR2 ANQGSEA. CDR3 size: 14 residues. V shed 8 bases and J shed 5 bases, with 19 bases lying between them. Here the CDR3 reads CSSNRQSPHNEQFF. Here the CDR3 DNA reads TGCAGCTCAAACCGACAGTCGCCCCACAATGAGCAGTTCTTC.

The gene calls are TRBV28 and TRBJ1-5; D ambiguous. The CDR3 consists of 13 residues. Per germline, CDR1 MDHEN and CDR2 SYDVKM. The V end was cut by 7 bases, the J end by 6 bases, with 13 bases between. The CDR3 protein is CASTRVRSQPQHF. In nucleotides, the CDR3 is TGTGCCAGCACTCGGGTTAGAAGTCAGCCCCAGCATTTT. Full variable domain (rest looked up from reference TRBV28 and TRBJ1-5): DVKVTQSSRYLVKRTGEKVFLECVQDMDHENMFWYRQDPGLGLRLIYFSYDVKMKEKGDIPEGYSVSREKKERFSLILESASTNQTSMYLCASTRVRSQPQHFGDGTRLSIL.

V is TRBV30 and J is TRBJ1-2, with 7 bases aligning to TRBD1. Trimming cost V 1 base and J 3 bases; bases outside gene matches: 5. Per germline, CDR1 GTSNPN and CDR2 SVGIG (reference sequence). The CDR3 covers 14 residues. This CDR3 is CAWSAEQGYYGYTF. CDR3 DNA sequence: TGTGCCTGGAGTGCGGAACAGGGGTACTATGGCTACACCTTC.

This clone was detected only a few times. The rearrangement links TRBV10-1 to TRBJ2-7; 11 nucleotides line up with TRBD2. Germline V gene lookup returns CDR1 WNHNN and CDR2 SYGVQD (reference sequence). The ends lost 4 bases at V and 5 bases at J; junction bases unmatched: 7. The CDR3 is 15 amino acids. This chain's CDR3 is CASSGSGGAVDEQYF. The CDR3 bases are TGCGCCAGCAGTGGTAGCGGGGGGGCCGTGGACGAGCAGTACTTC.

The chain combines TRBV7-6 with TRBJ2-7, with 9 bases lining up with TRBD2. Germline CDR1 is SGHVS and CDR2 is FNYEAQ. With V trimmed by 5 bases and J by 3 bases, 20 bases remained unmatched. The CDR3 consists of 19 residues. The CDR3 is CASSRLPSIAGVAYYEQYF. DNA for the CDR3: TGTGCCAGCAGCCGACTCCCTTCAATAGCGGGAGTGGCCTACTACGAGCAGTACTTC.

This clone was seen a handful of times. This sequence joins TRBV6-1 and TRBJ2-3; TRBD1 might be the D (6 bases). Germline CDR1 and CDR2: MNHNS and SASEGT. The V and J ends lost 2 bases and 0 bases respectively, with 9 bases between them. The CDR3 runs 15 residues. As DNA, the CDR3 is TGTGCCAGCAGTGAATTTGACAGGAGCACAGATACGCAGTATTTT. It is translated as CASSEFDRSTDTQYF.

This clone was counted between two and nine times. The chain couples TRBV7-3 to TRBJ2-5, with D possibly matching TRBD1 (5 bases). The CDR3 totals 14 residues. The V and J ends lost 2 bases and 3 bases respectively, with 10 bases between them. Germline CDR1 is SGHTA and CDR2 is FQGTGA. The CDR3 is CASSLVGREETQYF. The CDR3 bases are TGTGCCAGCAGCTTAGTAGGCAGGGAAGAGACCCAGTACTTC.

This clone was seen only once. The chain is built from TRBV6-4 and TRBJ1-1; 9 bases fit TRBD1. CDR3 size: 13 residues. V shed 6 bases, J shed 5 bases, and the junction held 4 bases outside the gene matches. Germline CDR1 and CDR2: MRHNA and SNTAGT. CDR3 amino acids: CASRLDRGTEAFF. In DNA, the CDR3 is TGTGCCAGCAGATTGGACAGGGGAACTGAAGCTTTCTTT.

The chain couples TRBV6-5 to TRBJ2-1; a weak D match, TRBD2 (6 bases). This CDR3 comprises 15 residues. Germline values: CDR1 MNHEY, CDR2 SVGAGI. V shed 4 bases and J shed 3 bases, with 13 bases lying between them. CDR3 region: CASSSGGISYNEQFF. CDR3 coding DNA: TGTGCCAGCAGTTCCGGGGGAATTAGCTACAATGAGCAGTTCTTC.

This clone was seen only a few times. J is TRBJ1-1 and V is TRBV2; 9 bases agree with TRBD1. Germline CDR1 is SNHLY and CDR2 is FYNNEI. This CDR3 has 15 residues. V gave up 0 bases and J gave up 10 bases; unmatched junction bases: 9. CDR3 in DNA: TGTGCCAGCAGTGAAGCCGGGACAGGGAGTCGTCGAGCTTTCTTT. Its translation is CASSEAGTGSRRAFF.

J is TRBJ2-7 and V is TRBV6-7; D perhaps matches TRBD2 (6 bases). TRBV6-7 belongs to the ORF category, with a function that is uncertain. The CDR3 is 14 residues long. Trimming removed 6 bases from V and 2 bases from J, with 14 bases in between. CDR3 DNA sequence: TGTGCCAGCAGCCCCCGGGGGAAGCCCTACGAGCAGTACTTC. Translation gives CASSPRGKPYEQYF.

The rearrangement joins TRBV5-4 to TRBJ2-7; TRBD1 might be the D (5 bases). V dropped 1 base and J dropped 7 bases, with 18 bases sitting between them. CDR1 SGHNT and CDR2 YYREEE come from the germline V gene (reference sequence). This CDR3 is built from 15 residues. The CDR3 spells CASSLRQGLTSEQYF. The CDR3 region has the DNA TGTGCCAGCAGCTTGCGGCAGGGTCTTACTTCGGAGCAGTACTTC.

The V call is TRBV5-1, the J call TRBJ1-4; D gene uncertain. Germline V lookup: CDR1 SGHRS, CDR2 YFSETQ. Trimming took off 4 bases at V and 4 bases at J, with 8 bases between the two ends. The CDR3 is 13 residues long. The CDR3 region has the DNA TGCGCCAGCAGCCCGTCGGGTAATGAAAAACTGTTTTTT. Translation gives CASSPSGNEKLFF.

The count of this clone is one. The chain has TRBV5-8 and TRBJ2-1, with 10 positions matching TRBD2. The CDR3 sequence is 15 residues long. Germline loops: CDR1 SGHTS, CDR2 YDEGEE. With V trimmed by 1 base and J by 9 bases, 7 bases remained unmatched. CDR3 bases: TGTGCCAGCAGCTTGTTGTCTAGCGGGAGTAGTGAGCAGTTCTTC. Protein product: CASSLLSSGSSEQFF.

V is TRBV4-3 and J is TRBJ2-5; D unclear. The ends were cut back, 0 bases at V and 5 bases at J, with 13 bases in the middle. The V gene's germline CDR1 is LGHNA and CDR2 YSLEER. This CDR3 contains 15 residues. CDR3 in DNA: TGCGCCAGCAGCCAAGAATTACAGCTCGATGAGACCCAGTACTTC. It encodes CASSQELQLDETQYF.

This clone was observed once. This rearrangement joins TRBV5-1 to TRBJ2-3, with 7 nucleotides matching TRBD1. CDR1 is SGHRS, CDR2 YFSETQ, per germline. The CDR3 spans 13 residues. V was clipped by 7 bases and J by 4 bases; unmatched bases: 6. The DNA of the CDR3 is TGCGCCAGCCTGGGACAGTCCGCAGATACGCAGTATTTT. Amino acid sequence: CASLGQSADTQYF.

This clone was recorded a few times. V is TRBV14 and J is TRBJ2-3; 12 bases line up with TRBD2. Germline CDR1 and CDR2: SGHDN and FVKESK. J was trimmed by 9 bases and V by 4 bases; bases with no gene match: 5. The length of the CDR3 is 14 residues. CDR3 sequence: CASSPTLAGGTQYF. The CDR3 DNA reads TGTGCCAGCAGCCCAACTCTAGCGGGAGGGACGCAGTATTTT.

The chain links TRBV19 to TRBJ2-1; D is possibly TRBD2 (6 bases). Trimming removed 5 bases at V and 4 bases at J, with 15 bases between. This CDR3 is 15 amino acids long. Germline V gene data show CDR1 as LNHDA and CDR2 as SQIVND (reference sequence). CDR3 in amino acids: CASSDPGLYYNEQFF. CDR3 bases: TGTGCCAGTAGTGACCCGGGACTTTATTACAATGAGCAGTTCTTC.

This clone was found once. J is TRBJ1-5 and V is TRBV6-1; D is unresolved. The V gene's germline CDR1 is MNHNS and CDR2 SASEGT. The germline V and J ends were trimmed by 2 bases and 0 bases, with 8 bases remaining between them. The CDR3 spans 15 residues. The CDR3 loop is CASSESSHSNQPQHF. The CDR3 DNA sequence: TGTGCCAGCAGTGAAAGCTCCCATAGCAATCAGCCCCAGCATTTT.

This chain joins TRBV28 and TRBJ1-5; 7 bases map to TRBD1. Trimming took 2 bases from V and 4 from J; bases not matched to a gene: 2. Looked up from germline, CDR1 is MDHEN and CDR2 is SYDVKM. The CDR3 is 14 amino acids. The CDR3 DNA is TGTGCCAGCAGTTTAGGGGACAGTAATCAGCCCCAGCATTTT. Translating it yields CASSLGDSNQPQHF.